Listed here are 28 T cell receptor beta chains from one sample, sequenced in a study of T cell changes during pregnancy in multiple sclerosis. Sequencing used immunoSEQ multiplex PCR; TCRdb keeps in-frame clones, though not all of them. The sample holds around 40,000 clones, approximately 89% seen once. The specimen comprised CD4+ T cells from peripheral blood mononuclear cells, sampled in the first trimester of pregnancy. These receptors were obtained from a female donor with multiple sclerosis, enrolled in a pregnancy study.

The DNA of the CDR3 is TGCGCCAGCAGTGAACTGGGATCCGGGGAGAACACCGGGGAGCTGTTTTTT. Its translation: CASSELGSGENTGELFF. The chain recombines TRBV10-1 with TRBJ2-2, with D possibly TRBD2 on 5 matching bases. CDR3 length equals 17 residues. From germline, CDR1 is WNHNN and CDR2 SYGVQD (reference sequence). The ends were cut back, 3 bases at V and 1 base at J, with 15 bases in the middle.

The V call is TRBV10-3, the J call TRBJ1-1; D not resolved. With 7 bases removed from V and 0 bases from J, the gap between germline ends came to 15 bases. CDR3 length: 15 residues. Germline CDR1 ENHRY, CDR2 SYGVKD. CDR3 coding DNA: TGTGCCATCACCCCTTTCGGGTTAATGAACACTGAAGCTTTCTTT. Encoded protein: CAITPFGLMNTEAFF.

The chain uses TRBV7-9 and TRBJ2-4; D is ambiguous. This CDR3 is built from 13 residues. V dropped 5 bases and J dropped 4 bases, with 9 bases sitting between them. Germline CDR1 SEHNR, CDR2 FQNEAQ (reference sequence). The CDR3 here is CASSGLRKNIQYF. The CDR3 bases are TGTGCCAGCAGCGGCCTGCGGAAAAACATTCAGTACTTC.

The V call is TRBV5-4, the J call TRBJ1-6; no definite D call. Trimming took off 0 bases at V and 10 bases at J, with 17 bases between the two ends. Germline-derived CDR1 and CDR2 are SGHNT and YYREEE (reference sequence). CDR3 size: 16 residues. CDR3 coding DNA: TGTGCCAGCAGCTTGGACACCCCGCGGAGAGGCTCACCCCTCCACTTT. This sequence encodes CASSLDTPRRGSPLHF.

This clone was picked up one time. The V gene is TRBV29-1, the J gene TRBJ2-7; D is perhaps TRBD1 (6 bases). Germline V gene data show CDR1 as SQVTM and CDR2 as ANQGSEA. The CDR3 is made up of 12 amino acids. V gave up 3 bases and J gave up 5 bases, with 11 bases separating them. CDR3 DNA sequence: TGCAGCGTTGAGAACAGGGACCACGAGCAGTACTTC. Translation: CSVENRDHEQYF.

V is TRBV4-3 and J is TRBJ1-2; D not certain. The length of the CDR3 is 12 residues. The germline V and J ends were trimmed by 0 bases and 8 bases, with 7 bases remaining between them. Germline V gene lookup returns CDR1 LGHNA and CDR2 YSLEER. CDR3 sequence (DNA): TGCGCCAGCAGCCAAGATGGGAGCGGCTACACCTTC. This encodes CASSQDGSGYTF.

This clone appeared a single time. The rearrangement uses TRBV19 and TRBJ2-2; D is uncertain. CDR3 length equals 15 residues. The V gene lost 7 bases and the J gene lost 4 bases, with 16 bases spanning the gap. CDR1 and CDR2 from the germline V gene are LNHDA and SQIVND (reference sequence). The CDR3 is CASTPDTSATGELFF. The DNA for the CDR3 is TGTGCCAGTACACCAGACACCTCGGCCACCGGGGAGCTGTTTTTT.

The gene calls are TRBV7-9 and TRBJ2-7, with D unclear. Germline V gene sequence: CDR1 SEHNR, CDR2 FQNEAQ (reference sequence). The CDR3 has 12 amino acids. The germline V and J ends were trimmed by 2 bases and 0 bases, with 2 bases remaining between them. CDR3 protein: CASSLHSYEQYF. CDR3 coding DNA: TGTGCCAGCAGCTTACACTCCTACGAGCAGTACTTC.

CDR3 nucleotide sequence: TGTGCCAGTAGCACGCGACGGGACTTCTCAAATGAGCAGTTCTTC. Translation: CASSTRRDFSNEQFF. This chain uses TRBV19 with TRBJ2-1, with D maybe TRBD2 (6 bases). Deletions cut 6 bases from V and 7 bases from J, with 19 bases between. The CDR3 covers 15 residues. Germline V gene data show CDR1 as LNHDA and CDR2 as SQIVND (reference sequence).

The rearrangement links TRBV18 to TRBJ2-5, with TRBD2 matching 13 bases. Germline CDR1 and CDR2: KGHSH and LQKENI. This CDR3 is built from 15 residues. The V segment lost 6 bases and the J segment 6 bases; nucleotides outside the gene matches: 7. Written as DNA, the CDR3 is TGTGCCAGCTCCAAGGGACTAGCGGGGATCCAGACCCAGTACTTC. It codes for CASSKGLAGIQTQYF.

The chain employs TRBV28 and TRBJ2-1; D not certain. Trimming took off 2 bases at V and 4 bases at J, with 6 bases between the two ends. Germline values: CDR1 MDHEN, CDR2 SYDVKM. The CDR3 consists of 13 residues. This CDR3 reads CASSLMAYNEQFF. The CDR3 DNA is TGTGCCAGCAGTTTAATGGCATACAATGAGCAGTTCTTC.

The chain has TRBV2 and TRBJ2-7, with 7 bases aligning to TRBD1. Trimming removed 8 bases from V and 2 bases from J; junction bases left unmatched: 3. Germline V gives CDR1 SNHLY, CDR2 FYNNEI. CDR3 length equals 12 residues. CDR3 sequence reads: CASGDRPYEQYF. In nucleotides, the CDR3 is TGTGCCAGCGGGGACAGACCCTACGAGCAGTACTTC. The complete variable domain, with remaining parts taken from reference TRBV2 and TRBJ2-7, reads EPEVTQTPSHQVTQMGQEVILRCVPISNHLYFYWYRQILGQKVEFLVSFYNNEISEKSEIFDDQFSVERPDGSNFTLKIRSTKLEDSAMYFCASGDRPYEQYFGPGTRLTVT.

This chain joins TRBV19 and TRBJ2-7; 9 bases map to TRBD1. The CDR3 totals 14 residues. Germline trimming cut 5 bases from V and 6 bases from J; bases unmatched to any gene: 8. Per germline, CDR1 LNHDA and CDR2 SQIVND (reference sequence). Here the CDR3 reads CASSEDRGGAEQYF. As DNA, the CDR3 is TGTGCCAGTAGTGAGGACAGGGGAGGAGCCGAGCAGTACTTC.

This clone was seen only a few times. The J gene is TRBJ1-1, the V gene TRBV10-3; tentatively, D is TRBD1 (5 bases). The CDR3 length is 13 residues. Germline CDR1 is ENHRY and CDR2 is SYGVKD. The V end lost 2 bases, the J end lost 5 bases, and 9 bases lay between the germline ends. CDR3 sequence: CAISEREGTEAFF. DNA of the CDR3: TGTGCCATCAGTGAGCGGGAGGGGACTGAAGCTTTCTTT.

In this sample, this clone turned up a few times. At the DNA level, this CDR3 is encoded by other sequences in the same sample as well. This rearrangement joins TRBV10-3 to TRBJ1-1; 10 bases agree with TRBD1. Germline loops: CDR1 ENHRY, CDR2 SYGVKD. J lost 3 bases, V lost 6 bases, and 1 base had no gene match. The CDR3 totals 13 residues. CDR3 loop: CAISGQGDTEAFF. The DNA of the CDR3 is TGTGCCATCAGCGGACAGGGGGACACTGAAGCTTTCTTT.

J is TRBJ2-1 and V is TRBV29-1; D is possibly TRBD1 (5 bases). The germline V gene has CDR1 SQVTM and CDR2 ANQGSEA. The CDR3 runs to 13 residues. Trimming stripped 4 bases from V and 4 bases from J, with 11 bases between. CDR3 region: CSVGGRAYNEQFF. In DNA form, the CDR3 reads TGCAGCGTTGGGGGCAGGGCATACAATGAGCAGTTCTTC.

This rearrangement joins TRBV18 to TRBJ2-1, with 11 bases aligning to TRBD2. The CDR3 runs to 18 residues. The V segment lost 6 bases and the J segment 2 bases; nucleotides outside the gene matches: 12. The germline V gene encodes CDR1 KGHSH and CDR2 LQKENI. CDR3 DNA sequence: TGTGCCAGCTCCGGACAGGGAACTAGCGGGAGCCCCTACAATGAGCAGTTCTTC. It translates to CASSGQGTSGSPYNEQFF.

The chain links TRBV30 to TRBJ1-5; 9 bases map to TRBD1. CDR1 and CDR2 (germline): GTSNPN, SVGIG (reference sequence). The CDR3 spans 13 residues. The ends lost 1 base at V and 7 bases at J; junction bases unmatched: 2. CDR3 loop: CAWSGQGGQPQHF. As DNA, the CDR3 is TGTGCCTGGAGTGGACAGGGGGGCCAGCCCCAGCATTTT.

This clone was observed a handful of times. The chain is built from TRBV2 and TRBJ2-3, with a tentative D call TRBD2 (5 bases). In germline, CDR1 is SNHLY, CDR2 FYNNEI. Between the trimmed V and J ends, which lost 4 bases and 7 bases, there was a span of 15 bases. This CDR3 is 14 amino acids long. CDR3 sequence: CASSVSGWGNTQYF. CDR3 nucleotides: TGTGCCAGCAGTGTCAGCGGCTGGGGAAATACGCAGTATTTT.

The J gene is TRBJ2-2, the V gene TRBV5-8; 8 bases fit TRBD1. J was trimmed by 8 bases and V by 5 bases; bases with no gene match: 8. The CDR3 has 14 amino acids. Germline assignment: CDR1 SGHTS and CDR2 YDEGEE. The chain's CDR3 is CASSRTGRRGELFF. In nucleotides, the CDR3 is TGTGCCAGCAGTCGGACAGGGCGGAGAGGGGAGCTGTTTTTT.

This clone has a handful of counts. The V gene is TRBV28, the J gene TRBJ2-7; possibly TRBD2 for D (6 bases). This CDR3 comprises 14 residues. V lost 2 bases to trimming and J lost 2 bases, with 10 bases between them. Germline CDR1 MDHEN, CDR2 SYDVKM. The CDR3 DNA reads as TGTGCCAGCAGTTTACCGGGACTCGCCTACGAGCAGTACTTC. Amino acids: CASSLPGLAYEQYF.

The V call is TRBV27, the J call TRBJ1-2, with D possibly TRBD1 on 5 matching bases. Germline V gene sequence: CDR1 MNHEY, CDR2 SMNVEV (reference sequence). V lost 5 bases and J 7 bases, leaving 17 bases between the germline ends. The CDR3 is 14 residues long. CDR3 in amino acids: CASSRVGGEGGYTF. The CDR3 DNA reads as TGTGCCAGCAGTCGCGTGGGGGGGGAGGGTGGCTACACCTTC.

The chain combines TRBV7-2 with TRBJ2-3, with TRBD2 matching 11 bases. This CDR3 comprises 17 residues. The V and J ends lost 0 bases and 3 bases, in that order; junction bases with no gene match: 5. The germline CDR1 and CDR2 sequences are SGHTA and FQGNSA. The CDR3 DNA reads TGTGCCAGCAGCTTAGCGCTAGCGGGAGGCGGGACAGATACGCAGTATTTT. Translation: CASSLALAGGGTDTQYF.

The chain uses TRBV28 and TRBJ2-7; 8 bases fit TRBD1. Germline V lookup: CDR1 MDHEN, CDR2 SYDVKM. Germline trimming cut 3 bases from V and 3 bases from J; bases unmatched to any gene: 7. The CDR3 is 15 amino acids. This chain's CDR3 is CASSFADRELYEQYF. For the CDR3, the DNA is TGTGCCAGCAGTTTCGCGGACAGGGAACTCTACGAGCAGTACTTC.

J is TRBJ1-5 and V is TRBV11-2; D is ambiguous. V lost 1 base to trimming and J lost 5 bases, with 9 bases between them. CDR1 is SGHAT and CDR2 is FQNNGV in the germline V gene. The CDR3 sequence is 14 residues long. This CDR3 reads CASSLVGLHQPQHF. CDR3 DNA: TGTGCCAGCAGCTTAGTGGGCCTCCATCAGCCCCAGCATTTT.

The genes are TRBV9 and TRBJ2-1; D not certain. Trimming took 2 bases from V and 1 from J, leaving 10 bases between them. The CDR3 covers 15 residues. The germline V gene encodes CDR1 SGDLS and CDR2 YYNGEE. The CDR3 loop is CASSVAPPSYNEQFF. The CDR3 region has the DNA TGTGCCAGCAGCGTGGCACCTCCGTCCTACAATGAGCAGTTCTTC.

The chain joins TRBV5-1 to TRBJ2-1, with D possibly matching TRBD2 (6 bases). Deletions cut 4 bases from V and 10 bases from J, with 12 bases between. The CDR3 is 12 residues long. CDR1 is SGHRS and CDR2 is YFSETQ in the germline V gene. The CDR3 protein is CASSREFEEQFF. The DNA of the CDR3 is TGCGCCAGCAGCCGGGAGTTCGAGGAGCAGTTCTTC.

The chain carries TRBV6-6 and TRBJ2-2; D is unclear. Trimming shortened V by 4 bases and J by 5 bases, and 8 bases separated the two germline ends. Germline-derived CDR1 and CDR2 are MNHNY and SVGAGI (reference sequence). The CDR3 length is 13 residues. The CDR3 sequence is CASSSRWTGELFF. The CDR3 DNA is TGTGCCAGCAGTTCGCGCTGGACCGGGGAGCTGTTTTTT.